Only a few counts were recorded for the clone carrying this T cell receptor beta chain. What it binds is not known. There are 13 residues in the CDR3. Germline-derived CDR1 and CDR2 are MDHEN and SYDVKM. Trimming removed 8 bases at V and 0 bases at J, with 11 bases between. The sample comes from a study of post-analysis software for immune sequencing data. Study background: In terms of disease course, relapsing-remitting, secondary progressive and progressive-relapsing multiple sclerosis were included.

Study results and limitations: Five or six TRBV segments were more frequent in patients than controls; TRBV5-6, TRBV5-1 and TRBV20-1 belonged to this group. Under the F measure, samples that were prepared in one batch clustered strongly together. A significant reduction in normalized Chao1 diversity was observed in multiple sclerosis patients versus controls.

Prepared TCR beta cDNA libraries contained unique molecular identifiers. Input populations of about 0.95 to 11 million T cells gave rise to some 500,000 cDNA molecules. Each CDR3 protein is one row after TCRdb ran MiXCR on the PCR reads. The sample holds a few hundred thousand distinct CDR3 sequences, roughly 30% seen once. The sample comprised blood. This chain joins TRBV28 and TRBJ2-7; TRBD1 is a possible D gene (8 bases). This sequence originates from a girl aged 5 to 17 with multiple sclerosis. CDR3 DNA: TGTGCCAGCCACAGGGGGGGCTCCTACGAGCAGTACTTC. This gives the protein CASHRGGSYEQYF.